Listed below are T cell receptor beta chains from one sample, sequenced in a study of shared clonotypes between healthy human individuals. TCRdb's table, derived via immunoSEQ multiplex PCR, lists solely in-frame clones and lacks some. The sample holds about 2.4 million clones, approximately 90% seen once. Source material: naive CD4+ T cells sorted from blood. These TCRs come from a man younger than 30 in good health. CDR3s include the opening cysteine and the closing phenylalanine or tryptophan. A D gene is named only where the DNA matches it firmly. Clone size is not always given. Where it is, it says once, few, many or a class for expanded clones.

j_gene | v_gene | d_gene | abundance | CDR3aa | CDR3nt
TRBJ1-6 | TRBV18 | . | few | CASSPGYNSPLHF | TGTGCCAGCTCACCGGGGTATAATTCACCCCTCCACTTT
TRBJ1-1 | TRBV14 | . | . | CASSHPKTEAFF | TGTGCCAGCAGCCATCCCAAAACTGAAGCTTTCTTT
TRBJ2-4 | TRBV5-1 | TRBD2 | . | CASSLPGLADTKNIQYF | TGCGCCAGCAGCTTACCGGGACTAGCGGATACCAAAAACATTCAGTACTTC
TRBJ2-3 | TRBV7-2 | TRBD2 | . | CASSFGGSIDTQYF | TGTGCCAGCAGCTTTGGCGGGAGCATAGATACGCAGTATTTT
TRBJ2-7 | TRBV6-5 | TRBD1 | . | CASTWTGATYEQYF | TGTGCCAGCACTTGGACAGGCGCAACCTACGAGCAGTACTTC
TRBJ1-6 | TRBV6-5 | TRBD1 | few | CASSRQGWNSPLHF | TGTGCCAGCAGCCGACAGGGATGGAATTCACCCCTCCACTTT
TRBJ2-5 | TRBV6-5 | . | . | CASSYSRSPETQYF | TGTGCCAGCAGTTACTCTCGCTCCCCCGAGACCCAGTACTTC
TRBJ1-1 | TRBV2 | . | . | CASRAIAVNTEAFF | TGTGCCAGCAGAGCTATCGCAGTTAACACTGAAGCTTTCTTT
TRBJ1-4 | TRBV27 | . | . | CASSLSNGYNEKLFF | TGTGCCAGCAGTTTATCGAACGGGTATAATGAAAAACTGTTTTTT
TRBJ2-3 | TRBV9 | . | . | CASSVGDGMSTDTQYF | TGTGCCAGCAGCGTAGGGGACGGGATGAGCACAGATACGCAGTATTTT
TRBJ1-5 | TRBV2 | . | . | CASRGTGAGGNQPQHF | TGTGCCAGCAGAGGGACGGGGGCCGGAGGCAATCAGCCCCAGCATTTT
TRBJ1-2 | TRBV28 | TRBD1 | . | CASWTGQNYGYTF | TGTGCCAGCTGGACGGGACAGAACTATGGCTACACCTTC
TRBJ2-5 | TRBV5-6 | TRBD1 | . | CASRVRDRGQETQYF | TGTGCCAGCAGGGTCCGGGACAGGGGGCAGGAGACCCAGTACTTC
TRBJ1-2 | TRBV6-5 | TRBD1 | . | CASVTPGQGYGYTF | TGTGCCAGCGTAACGCCGGGACAGGGCTATGGCTACACCTTC
TRBJ2-5 | TRBV30 | . | . | CAWNGGLRETQYF | TGTGCCTGGAATGGAGGGCTTCGGGAGACCCAGTACTTC
TRBJ2-7 | TRBV23-1 | . | . | CASSQEGTSSYEQYF | TGCGCCAGCAGTCAAGAGGGGACATCCTCCTACGAGCAGTACTTC
TRBJ1-1 | TRBV6-5 | TRBD1 | . | CASSFRDRVPEAFF | TGTGCCAGCAGCTTCCGGGACAGGGTCCCTGAAGCTTTCTTT
TRBJ1-6 | TRBV7-3 | TRBD1 | . | CASSSHRGSGSPLHF | TGTGCCAGCAGCTCCCACAGGGGATCGGGTTCACCCCTCCACTTT
TRBJ2-5 | TRBV9 | TRBD2 | . | CASSRAGLAGGQETQYF | TGTGCCAGCAGCCGAGCGGGACTAGCGGGGGGACAAGAGACCCAGTACTTC
TRBJ2-7 | TRBV4-3 | TRBD1 | . | CASSSLPGQGYEQYF | TGCGCCAGCAGCTCGCTTCCGGGACAGGGGTACGAGCAGTACTTC
TRBJ2-5 | TRBV7-2 | TRBD2 | once | CASSSPGLAREQTQYF | TGTGCCAGCAGCTCACCGGGACTAGCGAGGGAACAGACCCAGTACTTC
TRBJ2-3 | TRBV7-9 | TRBD2 | . | CASSFVAGVTDTQYF | TGTGCCAGCAGCTTCGTAGCGGGAGTAACAGATACGCAGTATTTT
TRBJ2-3 | TRBV5-1 | . | . | CASSSLGGLTDTQYF | TGCGCCAGCAGCAGCCTGGGGGGGCTGACAGATACGCAGTATTTT
TRBJ2-5 | TRBV19 | TRBD1 | . | CASSKITGATVETQYF | TGTGCCAGTAGCAAGATAACAGGGGCTACGGTTGAGACCCAGTACTTC
TRBJ2-3 | TRBV19 | . | . | CASSGSSSGTDTQYF | TGTGCCAGTAGTGGGAGTTCCTCTGGCACAGATACGCAGTATTTT
TRBJ2-5 | TRBV14 | TRBD2 | . | CASSNLAGPLRETQYF | TGTGCCAGCAGCAACCTAGCGGGGCCCCTTCGAGAGACCCAGTACTTC
TRBJ1-2 | TRBV28 | . | . | CASSLGHTYGYTF | TGTGCCAGCAGTTTAGGGCACACCTATGGCTACACCTTC
TRBJ2-7 | TRBV6-1 | . | . | CASTGGGYSYEQYF | TGTGCCAGCACCGGTGGGGGATACTCCTACGAGCAGTACTTC
TRBJ2-3 | TRBV10-2 | . | . | CASGVRGFTSTDTQYF | TGCGCCAGCGGGGTACGGGGATTTACTAGCACAGATACGCAGTATTTT
TRBJ2-7 | TRBV28 | TRBD1 | once | CASSVPGQGTYEQYF | TGTGCCAGCAGCGTACCGGGACAGGGAACCTACGAGCAGTACTTC
TRBJ2-7 | TRBV29-1 | TRBD1 | once | CSVEGQGYEQYF | TGCAGCGTTGAGGGACAGGGCTACGAGCAGTACTTC
TRBJ2-5 | TRBV27 | . | . | CASSLRYREGRETQYF | TGTGCCAGCAGTTTAAGGTACAGGGAGGGCCGAGAGACCCAGTACTTC
TRBJ2-2 | TRBV6-5 | . | . | CASSSSATGELFF | TGTGCCAGCAGCTCCAGCGCTACCGGGGAGCTGTTTTTT
TRBJ2-5 | TRBV18 | . | once | CASSPLPQETQYF | TGTGCCAGCTCACCACTGCCCCAAGAGACCCAGTACTTC
TRBJ1-6 | TRBV10-2 | TRBD1 | few | CASSAQGGSPLHF | TGCGCCAGCAGTGCGCAGGGGGGTTCACCCCTCCACTTT
TRBJ2-7 | TRBV5-1 | TRBD1 | once | CASSWTGGEIYEQYF | TGCGCCAGCAGCTGGACAGGGGGCGAGATATACGAGCAGTACTTC
TRBJ2-3 | TRBV19 | . | . | CASSFPPGPGDTQYF | TGTGCCAGTAGTTTTCCTCCGGGGCCGGGCGATACGCAGTATTTT
TRBJ2-6 | TRBV7-9 | . | . | CASSWTGANVLTF | TGTGCCAGCAGCTGGACTGGGGCCAACGTCCTGACTTTC
TRBJ1-5 | TRBV7-9 | . | once | CASSLSGVINQPQHF | TGTGCCAGCAGCTTATCAGGGGTGATCAATCAGCCCCAGCATTTT
TRBJ1-5 | TRBV5-8 | TRBD1 | . | CASSLTGTQPQHF | TGTGCCAGCAGCCTGACAGGGACTCAGCCCCAGCATTTT
TRBJ1-1 | TRBV6-5 | . | . | CASRRALSTNTEAFF | TGTGCCAGCAGACGGGCCCTATCGACGAACACTGAAGCTTTCTTT
TRBJ2-1 | TRBV5-8 | . | . | CASGAYNEQFF | TGTGCCAGCGGGGCTTACAATGAGCAGTTCTTC
TRBJ1-6 | TRBV25-1 | . | . | CASSDRRNNSPLHF | TGTGCCAGCAGTGATCGACGGAATAATTCACCCCTCCACTTT
TRBJ2-3 | TRBV7-8 | TRBD1 | . | CASSPLTGLSTDTQYF | TGTGCCAGCAGCCCTCTGACAGGGTTAAGCACAGATACGCAGTATTTT
TRBJ1-3 | TRBV6-5 | . | . | CASSYQGSSGNTIYF | TGTGCCAGCAGTTACCAGGGGTCCTCTGGAAACACCATATATTTT
TRBJ2-1 | TRBV5-6 | TRBD2 | once | CASSYPGTSGNEQFF | TGTGCCAGCAGCTACCCCGGGACTAGCGGCAATGAGCAGTTCTTC
TRBJ1-5 | TRBV28 | . | . | CASSSGLLGNQPQHF | TGTGCCAGCAGTTCCGGACTGCTGGGCAATCAGCCCCAGCATTTT
TRBJ1-2 | TRBV19 | . | few | CASSKPRTGGYGYTF | TGTGCCAGTAGTAAGCCACGAACCGGAGGCTATGGCTACACCTTC
TRBJ2-7 | TRBV5-1 | TRBD2 | . | CASSEGTSGIYEQYF | TGCGCCAGCAGCGAAGGGACTAGCGGTATCTACGAGCAGTACTTC
TRBJ1-5 | TRBV7-2 | TRBD1 | . | CASSTRTGSNQPQHF | TGTGCCAGCAGCACTCGGACAGGGAGCAATCAGCCCCAGCATTTT
TRBJ1-6 | TRBV9 | TRBD1 | once | CASSETGGGSPLHF | TGTGCCAGCAGCGAGACAGGGGGGGGTTCACCCCTCCACTTT
TRBJ1-2 | TRBV9 | . | . | CASSTRQEPYGYTF | TGTGCCAGCAGCACCCGACAGGAGCCCTATGGCTACACCTTC
TRBJ1-4 | TRBV5-8 | . | once | CASSSYLADSGNEKLFF | TGTGCCAGCAGCTCTTACCTAGCGGACAGCGGGAATGAAAAACTGTTTTTT
TRBJ2-1 | TRBV5-1 | TRBD2 | once | CASSLGGLGYNEQFF | TGCGCCAGCAGCTTGGGGGGACTAGGTTACAATGAGCAGTTCTTC
TRBJ2-5 | TRBV7-2 | TRBD1 | . | CASSAQGETQYF | TGTGCCAGCAGCGCACAGGGGGAGACCCAGTACTTC
TRBJ1-4 | TRBV5-8 | . | . | CASSKTGAGGEKLFF | TGTGCCAGCAGCAAGACCGGGGCCGGAGGTGAAAAACTGTTTTTT
TRBJ2-7 | TRBV5-1 | . | once | CASSLGKSSYEQYF | TGCGCCAGCAGCTTGGGTAAGAGCTCCTACGAGCAGTACTTC
TRBJ2-6 | TRBV5-4 | TRBD1 | once | CASSLGPQGSSGANVLTF | TGTGCCAGCAGCTTGGGCCCACAGGGGAGTTCTGGGGCCAACGTCCTGACTTTC
TRBJ2-5 | TRBV5-5 | . | . | CASSLVAGVGETQYF | TGTGCCAGCAGCTTGGTAGCAGGGGTAGGAGAGACCCAGTACTTC
TRBJ1-6 | TRBV5-1 | . | . | CVSSGIRGEGSPLHF | TGCGTCAGCAGCGGAATAAGAGGGGAAGGTTCACCCCTCCACTTT